This T cell receptor beta chain came from a study of blood T cells in healthy people across ages. With a J-beta primer mix and a sample-barcoded 5' primer, a second PCR ran 7 to 11 cycles. Carrying 12 random nucleotides, a template-switch adaptor labeled each individual cDNA molecule. TCRdb recomputed calls from the 5' RACE reads with MiXCR, one row per CDR3 protein. The sample carries approximately 800,000 distinct CDR3 sequences, around 62% recorded once. Trimming cost V 4 bases and J 7 bases; bases outside gene matches: 11. CDR3 length: 17 residues. This TCR was recovered from a man aged 30 to 45 in good health. Sequencing was performed on blood. The chain recombines TRBV12-3 or TRBV12-4 with TRBJ2-7; TRBD2 matches at 15 bases. The CDR3 reads CASSSQPGLAGGGEQYF. DNA of the CDR3: TGTGCCAGCAGTTCCCAGCCGGGACTAGCGGGGGGTGGAGAGCAGTACTTC.